This T cell receptor (beta chain) was recorded in a study of cytomegalovirus exposure and HLA in healthy donors. The PCR contained 60 Vbeta and 13 Jbeta primers. Method: immunoSEQ multiplex PCR; TCRdb's copy keeps in-frame clones and lacks some. This sample carries 90,000 to 120,000 clones, 74% of them seen once, and the ten largest clones take roughly 2.6%. Per germline, CDR1 SQVTM and CDR2 ANQGSEA. V was cut by 5 bases and J by 7 bases, with 12 bases left in between. This CDR3 is 12 amino acids long. A single count supports this clone. The receptor was derived from a man in his forties or fifties in good health and CMV-seropositive. V is TRBV29-1 and J is TRBJ1-3; D not certain. Input material: PBMCs. CDR3 nucleotides: TGCAGCGTTCGGGTGGGTCCGAACACCATATATTTT. It codes for CSVRVGPNTIYF. Variable domain in full (rest from reference TRBV29-1 and TRBJ1-3): SAVISQKPSRDICQRGTSLTIQCQVDSQVTMMFWYRQQPGQSLTLIATANQGSEATYESGFVIDKFPISRPNLTFSTLTVSNMSPEDSSIYLCSVRVGPNTIYFGEGSWLTVV.